This TCR beta chain is drawn from a study of T-cell memory formation after mild COVID-19. Background on the study: Clusters of TCRs were largely donor specific. Study-level findings and limits: CD4+ contracting clones lay mainly in CM and EM, CD8+ ones in EMRA. CD4/CD8 balance characterized clones contracting day 15 to 85, and CD4+ skew characterized later expanders.

CDR3 size: 13 residues. V was clipped by 3 bases and J by 10 bases, with 12 bases between them. The germline V gene has CDR1 KGHDR and CDR2 SFDVKD. Worth noting for this clonotype: The target antigen is unknown.

Constant-segment primers were used for 5'RACE, and the resulting TCR alpha and TCR beta cDNA libraries carried sample barcodes and UMIs. One entry per CDR3 protein, called by TCRdb with MiXCR from the 5' RACE reads. The data hold approximately 150,000 distinct CDR3 sequences, with 13% to 15% observed a single time. Sequencing input: PBMCs or a T cell subset sorted from them (not recorded which). This chain links TRBV24-1 with TRBJ1-5; possibly TRBD1 for D (6 bases). This TCR came from an adult woman who had mild COVID-19 (a few samples of this study predate the infection). Cell type and time point are not known. The CDR3 is CATSDVTGRPQHF. The CDR3 bases are TGTGCCACCAGTGATGTAACAGGGCGACCCCAGCATTTT.